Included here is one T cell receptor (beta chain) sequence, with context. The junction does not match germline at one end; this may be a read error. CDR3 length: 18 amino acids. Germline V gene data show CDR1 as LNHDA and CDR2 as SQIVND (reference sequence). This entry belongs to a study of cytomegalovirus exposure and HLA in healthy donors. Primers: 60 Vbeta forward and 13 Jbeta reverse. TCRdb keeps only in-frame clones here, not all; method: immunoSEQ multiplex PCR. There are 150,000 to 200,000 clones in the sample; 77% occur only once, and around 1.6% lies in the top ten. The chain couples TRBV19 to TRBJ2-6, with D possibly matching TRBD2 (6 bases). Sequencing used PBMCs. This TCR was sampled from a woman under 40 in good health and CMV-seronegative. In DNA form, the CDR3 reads TGTGCCAGTAGTGTAGACGGGGGAACACTTGCCGGGGCCAACGTCCTGACTTTC. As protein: CASSVDGGTLAGANVLTF.